This T cell receptor (beta chain) comes out of a study of T cells after yellow fever vaccination. Study context: Those fractions that held only low numbers of cells were prepared using the SMART-Seq v4 Ultra Low Input RNA kit. Findings of the study overall: Clones from primary vaccination mostly reappeared after the booster (roughly 95% CD4, approximately 91% CD8). The presence of abundant clonotypes contaminating from the bulk population was possible in FACS-sorted repertoires. A secondary response was less intense yet reached its peak sooner, at day 5 versus 15.

Details on this clonotype: The antigen remains undetermined.

Each CDR3 protein gets one entry after TCRdb re-called the 5' RACE reads with MiXCR. The data show about 550,000 distinct CDR3 sequences, 15% to 20% seen once. The CDR3 covers 14 residues. V was trimmed by 8 bases and J by 3 bases, leaving 17 bases between them. Germline-derived CDR1 and CDR2 are LNHDA and SQIVND (reference sequence). V is TRBV19 and J is TRBJ2-7; D is uncertain. The clonotype comes from a young man who received the YFV17D yellow fever vaccine. Sample: PBMCs, taken 15 days after the yellow fever booster vaccination. The CDR3 DNA is TGTGCCAGTGATTGGGTAGCTGAAAACTACGAGCAGTACTTC. It codes for CASDWVAENYEQYF. Complete variable domain (other parts from reference TRBV19 and TRBJ2-7): DGGITQSPKYLFRKEGQNVTLSCEQNLNHDAMYWYRQDPGQGLRLIYYSQIVNDFQKGDIAEGYSVSREKKESFPLTVTSAQKNPTAFYLCASDWVAENYEQYFGPGTRLTVT.